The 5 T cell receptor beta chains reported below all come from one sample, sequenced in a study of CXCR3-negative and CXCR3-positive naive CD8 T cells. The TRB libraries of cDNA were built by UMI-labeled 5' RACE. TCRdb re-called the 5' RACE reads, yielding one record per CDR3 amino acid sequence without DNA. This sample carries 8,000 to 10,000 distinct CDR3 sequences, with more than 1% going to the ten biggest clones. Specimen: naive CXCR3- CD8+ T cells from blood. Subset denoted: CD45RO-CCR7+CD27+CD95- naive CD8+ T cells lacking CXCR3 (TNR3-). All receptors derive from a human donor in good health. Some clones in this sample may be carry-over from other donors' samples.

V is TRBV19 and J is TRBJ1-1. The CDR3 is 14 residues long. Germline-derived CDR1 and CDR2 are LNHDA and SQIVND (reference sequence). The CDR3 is CASRTRGVGTEAFF.

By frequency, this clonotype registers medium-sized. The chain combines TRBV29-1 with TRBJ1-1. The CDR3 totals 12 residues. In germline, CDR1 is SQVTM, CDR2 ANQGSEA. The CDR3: CSVEEANTEAFF.

The chain's CDR3 is CASSEPSGTDTQYF. The rearrangement joins TRBV2 to TRBJ2-3; lacking DNA, the TRBD2 call made by TCRdb goes unchecked. Germline V gene lookup returns CDR1 SNHLY and CDR2 FYNNEI. There are 14 residues in the CDR3.

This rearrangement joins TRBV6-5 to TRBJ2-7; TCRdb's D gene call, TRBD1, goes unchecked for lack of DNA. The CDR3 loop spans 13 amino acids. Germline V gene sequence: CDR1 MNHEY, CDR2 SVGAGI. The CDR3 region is CASSTTGSHEQYF.

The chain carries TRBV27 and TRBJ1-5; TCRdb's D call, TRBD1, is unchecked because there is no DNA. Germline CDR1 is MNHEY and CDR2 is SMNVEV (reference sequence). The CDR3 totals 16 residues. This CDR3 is CASSSVGTGDNQPQHF.